The present entry profiles one T cell receptor beta chain with its context. The data were obtained in a study of blood T cell repertoires in COVID-19. J gave up 6 bases and V 5 bases, and 7 bases lay outside the gene matches. The CDR3 extends over 14 amino acids. The germline V gene has CDR1 LNHDA and CDR2 SQIVND (reference sequence). Assay used: immunoSEQ multiplex PCR; TCRdb lists only in-frame clones, some missing. In the table there are approximately 480,000 clones, approximately 92% of which are singletons. The chain employs TRBV19 and TRBJ1-5, with 7 bases matching TRBD1. This receptor was identified in a man aged 18 to 29 with COVID-19, enrolled during active disease. The specimen was peripheral blood. The CDR3 loop reads CASSVDREAQPQHF. The CDR3 DNA is TGTGCCAGTAGTGTCGACAGGGAGGCTCAGCCCCAGCATTTT.